These T cell receptor beta chains were read from a single sample in a study of neurological immune-mediated disorders. TCRdb recomputed calls from the 5' RACE reads with MiXCR, one row per CDR3 protein. The data contain roughly 36,000 distinct CDR3 sequences, approximately 3% of them singletons. The sample consisted of PBMCs. The receptors were gathered from an older woman with multiple sclerosis. The CDR3 runs from the conserved cysteine through the conserved F or W. The D gene is left open where the match is weak. Clone size is given as once, few or many counts, or a class when the clone is expanded.

cdr3_aa: CASSVRSSGGQNIQYF; cdr3_nt: TGTGCCAGCAGCGTAAGGTCTAGCGGGGGCCAAAACATTCAGTACTTC; d_call: TRBD2; v_call: TRBV9; j_call: TRBJ2-4; clone_size: many
cdr3_aa: CASSPETGPGTF; cdr3_nt: TGTGCCAGCAGCCCGGAGACAGGACCCGGTACCTTC; d_call: -; v_call: TRBV7-9; j_call: TRBJ1-2; clone_size: many
cdr3_aa: CASSLTTGPSNQGYTF; cdr3_nt: TGCGCCAGCAGCCTCACGACAGGACCTAGCAATCAGGGCTACACCTTC; d_call: -; v_call: TRBV5-1; j_call: TRBJ1-2; clone_size: many
cdr3_aa: CASSSLRAGGSTDTQYF; cdr3_nt: TGTGCCAGCTCATCGCTACGGGCAGGGGGAAGCACAGATACGCAGTATTTT; d_call: TRBD1; v_call: TRBV18; j_call: TRBJ2-3; clone_size: many
cdr3_aa: CASSLMNSGNTIYF; cdr3_nt: TGTGCCAGCAGCTTAATGAACTCTGGAAACACCATATATTTT; d_call: -; v_call: TRBV7-2; j_call: TRBJ1-3; clone_size: many
cdr3_aa: CSAPSTQTYEQYF; cdr3_nt: TGCAGTGCTCCGAGCACGCAAACCTACGAGCAGTACTTC; d_call: -; v_call: TRBV20-1; j_call: TRBJ2-7; clone_size: many
cdr3_aa: CASSQEEGGGHTEAFF; cdr3_nt: TGCGCCAGCAGCCAAGAGGAAGGAGGAGGGCACACTGAAGCTTTCTTT; d_call: -; v_call: TRBV4-1; j_call: TRBJ1-1; clone_size: many
cdr3_aa: CSAPPPGTSGGWTDTQYF; cdr3_nt: TGCAGTGCTCCCCCTCCCGGGACTAGCGGGGGGTGGACAGATACGCAGTATTTT; d_call: TRBD2; v_call: TRBV20-1; j_call: TRBJ2-3; clone_size: many
cdr3_aa: CASSWTGGGEQYF; cdr3_nt: TGTGCCAGCAGTTGGACAGGGGGAGGCGAGCAGTACTTC; d_call: TRBD1; v_call: TRBV27; j_call: TRBJ2-7; clone_size: many
cdr3_aa: CASSWGPSAGANVLTF; cdr3_nt: TGTGCCAGCAGTTGGGGGCCTAGTGCTGGGGCCAACGTCCTGACTTTC; d_call: -; v_call: TRBV6-5; j_call: TRBJ2-6; clone_size: many